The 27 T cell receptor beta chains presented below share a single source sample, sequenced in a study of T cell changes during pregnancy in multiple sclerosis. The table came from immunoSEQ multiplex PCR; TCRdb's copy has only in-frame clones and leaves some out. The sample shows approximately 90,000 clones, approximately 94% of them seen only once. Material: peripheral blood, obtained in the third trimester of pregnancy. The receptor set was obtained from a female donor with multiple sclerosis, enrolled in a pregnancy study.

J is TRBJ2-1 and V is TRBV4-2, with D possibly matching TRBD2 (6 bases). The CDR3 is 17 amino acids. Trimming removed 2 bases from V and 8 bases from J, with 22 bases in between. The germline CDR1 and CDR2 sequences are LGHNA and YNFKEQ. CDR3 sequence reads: CASSQLVFEAGSHEQFF. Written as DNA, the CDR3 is TGTGCCAGCAGCCAACTCGTCTTCGAGGCGGGATCTCATGAGCAGTTCTTC.

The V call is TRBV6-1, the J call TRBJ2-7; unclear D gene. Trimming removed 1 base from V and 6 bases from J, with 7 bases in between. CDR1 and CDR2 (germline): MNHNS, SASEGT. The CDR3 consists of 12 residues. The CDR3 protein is CASSEGLAEQYF. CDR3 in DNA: TGTGCCAGCAGTGAAGGCCTGGCCGAGCAGTACTTC.

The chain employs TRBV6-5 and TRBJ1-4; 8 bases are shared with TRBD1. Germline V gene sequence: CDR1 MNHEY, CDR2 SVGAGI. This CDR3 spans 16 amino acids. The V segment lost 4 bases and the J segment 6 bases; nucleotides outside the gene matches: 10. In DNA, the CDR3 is TGTGCCAGCAGTTTTGGACAGGGAGTATTGGATGAAAAACTGTTTTTT. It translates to CASSFGQGVLDEKLFF.

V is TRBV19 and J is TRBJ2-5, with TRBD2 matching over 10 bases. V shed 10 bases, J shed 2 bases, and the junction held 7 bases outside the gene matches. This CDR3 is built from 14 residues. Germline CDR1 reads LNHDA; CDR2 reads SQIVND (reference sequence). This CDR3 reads CATRTSGLQETQYF. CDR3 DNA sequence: TGTGCCACCCGGACTAGCGGCCTACAAGAGACCCAGTACTTC.

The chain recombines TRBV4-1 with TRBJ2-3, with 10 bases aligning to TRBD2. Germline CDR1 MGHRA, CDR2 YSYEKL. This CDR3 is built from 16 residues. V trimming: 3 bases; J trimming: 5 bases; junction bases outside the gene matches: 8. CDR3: CASSQLAGEVGDTQYF. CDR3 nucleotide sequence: TGCGCCAGCAGCCAGCTAGCGGGAGAGGTCGGAGATACGCAGTATTTT.

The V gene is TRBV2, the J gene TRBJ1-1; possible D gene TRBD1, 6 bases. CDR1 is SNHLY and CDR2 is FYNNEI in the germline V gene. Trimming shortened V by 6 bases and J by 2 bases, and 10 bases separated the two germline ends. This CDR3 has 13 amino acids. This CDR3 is CASSGQKNTEAFF. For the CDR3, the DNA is TGTGCCAGCAGCGGACAGAAAAACACTGAAGCTTTCTTT.

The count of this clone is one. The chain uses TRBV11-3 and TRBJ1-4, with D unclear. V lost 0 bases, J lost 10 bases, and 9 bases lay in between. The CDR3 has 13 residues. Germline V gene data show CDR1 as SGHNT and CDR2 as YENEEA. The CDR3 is CASSLDSRGKLFF. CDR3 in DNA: TGTGCCAGCAGCTTAGACTCCCGGGGAAAACTGTTTTTT.

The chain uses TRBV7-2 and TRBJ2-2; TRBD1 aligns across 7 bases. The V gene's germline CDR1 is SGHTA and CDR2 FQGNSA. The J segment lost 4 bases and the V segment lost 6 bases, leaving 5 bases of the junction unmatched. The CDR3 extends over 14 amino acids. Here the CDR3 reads CASSVGQTTGELFF. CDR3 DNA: TGTGCCAGCAGTGTGGGACAGACCACCGGGGAGCTGTTTTTT. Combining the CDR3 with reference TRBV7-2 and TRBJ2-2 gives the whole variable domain GAGVSQSPSNKVTEKGKDVELRCDPISGHTALYWYRQSLGQGLEFLIYFQGNSAPDKSGLPSDRFSAERTGGSVSTLTIQRTQQEDSAVYLCASSVGQTTGELFFGEGSRLTVL.

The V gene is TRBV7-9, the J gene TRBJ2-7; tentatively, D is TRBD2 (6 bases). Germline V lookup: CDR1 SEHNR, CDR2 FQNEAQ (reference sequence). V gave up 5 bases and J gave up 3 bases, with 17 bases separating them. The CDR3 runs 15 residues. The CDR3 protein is CASSKNRDGSYEQYF. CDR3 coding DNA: TGTGCCAGCAGCAAGAACCGGGACGGGAGCTACGAGCAGTACTTC.

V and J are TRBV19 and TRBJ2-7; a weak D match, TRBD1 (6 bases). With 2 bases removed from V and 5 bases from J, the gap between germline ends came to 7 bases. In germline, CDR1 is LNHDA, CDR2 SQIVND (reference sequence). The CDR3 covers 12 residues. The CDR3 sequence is CASSINRDEQYF. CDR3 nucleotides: TGTGCCAGTAGTATAAACAGGGACGAGCAGTACTTC.

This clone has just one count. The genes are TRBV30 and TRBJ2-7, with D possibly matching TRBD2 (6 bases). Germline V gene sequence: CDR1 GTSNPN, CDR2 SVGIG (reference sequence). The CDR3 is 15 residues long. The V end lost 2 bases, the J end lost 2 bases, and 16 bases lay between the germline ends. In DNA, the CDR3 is TGTGCCTGGAGTTACGGGGGACGTGACCCCTACGAGCAGTACTTC. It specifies CAWSYGGRDPYEQYF.

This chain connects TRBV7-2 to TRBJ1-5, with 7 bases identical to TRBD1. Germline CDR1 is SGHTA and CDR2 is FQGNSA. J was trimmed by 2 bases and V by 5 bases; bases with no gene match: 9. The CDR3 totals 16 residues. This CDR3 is CASSPQGQGGNQPQHF. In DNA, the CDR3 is TGTGCCAGCAGCCCCCAGGGCCAGGGGGGCAATCAGCCCCAGCATTTT.

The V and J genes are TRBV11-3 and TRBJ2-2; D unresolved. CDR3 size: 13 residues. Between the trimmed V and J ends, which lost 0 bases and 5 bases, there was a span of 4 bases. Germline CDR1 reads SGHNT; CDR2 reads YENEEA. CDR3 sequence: CASSLDHTGELFF. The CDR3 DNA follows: TGTGCCAGCAGCTTAGATCATACCGGGGAGCTGTTTTTT.

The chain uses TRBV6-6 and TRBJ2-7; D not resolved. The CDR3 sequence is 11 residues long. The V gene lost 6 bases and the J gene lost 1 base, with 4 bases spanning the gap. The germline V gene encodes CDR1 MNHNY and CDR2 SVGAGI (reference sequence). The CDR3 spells CASSPSYEQYF. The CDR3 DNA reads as TGTGCCAGCAGCCCATCCTACGAGCAGTACTTC.

The CDR3 DNA sequence: TGTGCCAGCAGCCTAGGGGAGCTGGACACCGGGGAGCTGTTTTTT. Residues: CASSLGELDTGELFF. The chain is built from TRBV11-2 and TRBJ2-2; D tentatively fits TRBD1 or TRBD2 (5 bases each). Trimming shortened V by 5 bases and J by 3 bases, and 13 bases separated the two germline ends. Germline CDR1 and CDR2: SGHAT and FQNNGV. The CDR3 is 15 residues long.

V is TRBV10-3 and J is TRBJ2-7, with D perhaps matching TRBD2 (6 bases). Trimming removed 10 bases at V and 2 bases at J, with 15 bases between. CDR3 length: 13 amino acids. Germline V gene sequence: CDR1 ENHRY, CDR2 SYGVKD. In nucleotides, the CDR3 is TGTGCCACCCTTCCGGGACTTACCTACGAGCAGTACTTC. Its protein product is CATLPGLTYEQYF.

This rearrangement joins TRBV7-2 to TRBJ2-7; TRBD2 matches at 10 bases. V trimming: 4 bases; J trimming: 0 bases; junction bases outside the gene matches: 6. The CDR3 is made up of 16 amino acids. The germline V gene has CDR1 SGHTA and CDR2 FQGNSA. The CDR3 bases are TGTGCCAGCAGCTGGACTAGCGGAACGAGCTCCTACGAGCAGTACTTC. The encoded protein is CASSWTSGTSSYEQYF.

CDR3 nucleotide sequence: TGTGCCAGCAGCCCCACCGTCCCGGGACAGGGACCGAACACTGAAGCTTTCTTT. It codes for CASSPTVPGQGPNTEAFF. The rearrangement uses TRBV7-9 and TRBJ1-1; TRBD1 agrees at 9 bases. This CDR3 is built from 18 residues. Trimming at V came to 5 bases and at J to 1 base, leaving 14 bases not matched to a gene. Germline V gene lookup returns CDR1 SEHNR and CDR2 FQNEAQ (reference sequence).

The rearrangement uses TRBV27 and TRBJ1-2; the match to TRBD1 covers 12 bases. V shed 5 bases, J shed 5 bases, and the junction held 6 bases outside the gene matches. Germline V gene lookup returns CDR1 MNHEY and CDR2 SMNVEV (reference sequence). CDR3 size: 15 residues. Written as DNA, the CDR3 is TGTGCCAGCAGTCCCGGGACAGGGGGCCAGTATGGCTACACCTTC. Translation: CASSPGTGGQYGYTF.

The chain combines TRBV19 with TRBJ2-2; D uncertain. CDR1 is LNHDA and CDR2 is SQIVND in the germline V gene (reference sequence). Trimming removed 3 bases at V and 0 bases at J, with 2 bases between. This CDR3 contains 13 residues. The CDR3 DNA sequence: TGTGCCAGTAGTATCGCGAACACCGGGGAGCTGTTTTTT. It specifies CASSIANTGELFF.

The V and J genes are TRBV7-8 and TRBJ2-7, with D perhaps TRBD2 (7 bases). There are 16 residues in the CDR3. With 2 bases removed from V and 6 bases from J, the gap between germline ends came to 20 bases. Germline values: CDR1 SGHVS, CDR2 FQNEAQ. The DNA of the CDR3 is TGTGCCAGCAGCTTAAGATTCGGGACGGGGGGCTCCGAGCAGTACTTC. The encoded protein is CASSLRFGTGGSEQYF.

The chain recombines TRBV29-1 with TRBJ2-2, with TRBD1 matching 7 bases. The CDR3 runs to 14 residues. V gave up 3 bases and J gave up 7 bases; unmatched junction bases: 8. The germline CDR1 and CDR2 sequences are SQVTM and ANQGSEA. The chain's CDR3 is CSVEGRGMVGELFF. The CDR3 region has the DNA TGCAGCGTTGAGGGCAGGGGGATGGTCGGGGAGCTGTTTTTT.

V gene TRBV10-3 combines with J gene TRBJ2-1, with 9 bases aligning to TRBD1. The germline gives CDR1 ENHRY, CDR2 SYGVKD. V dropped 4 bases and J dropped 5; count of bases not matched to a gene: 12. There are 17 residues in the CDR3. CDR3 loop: CAISAPGQGSYDNEQFF. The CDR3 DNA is TGTGCCATCAGTGCACCGGGACAGGGCAGCTATGACAATGAGCAGTTCTTC.

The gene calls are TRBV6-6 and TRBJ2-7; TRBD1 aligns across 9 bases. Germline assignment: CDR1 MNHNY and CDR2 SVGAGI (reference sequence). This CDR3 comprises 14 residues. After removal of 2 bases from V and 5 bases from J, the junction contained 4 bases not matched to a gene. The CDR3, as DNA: TGTGCCAGCAGTTACCCGGGACAGGGCAACGAGCAGTACTTC. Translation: CASSYPGQGNEQYF.

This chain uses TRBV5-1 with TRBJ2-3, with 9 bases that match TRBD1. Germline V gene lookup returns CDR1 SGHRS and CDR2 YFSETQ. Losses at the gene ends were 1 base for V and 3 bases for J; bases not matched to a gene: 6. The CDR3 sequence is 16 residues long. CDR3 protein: CASSLRPQGATDTQYF. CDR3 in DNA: TGCGCCAGCAGCTTGAGGCCACAGGGGGCTACAGATACGCAGTATTTT.

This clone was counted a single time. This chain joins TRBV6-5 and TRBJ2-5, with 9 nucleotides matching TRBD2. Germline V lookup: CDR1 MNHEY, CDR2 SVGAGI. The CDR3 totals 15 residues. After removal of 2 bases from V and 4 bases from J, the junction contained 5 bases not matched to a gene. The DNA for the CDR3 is TGTGCCAGCAGTTACGGCGGGAGGGCGGCAGAGACCCAGTACTTC. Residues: CASSYGGRAAETQYF.

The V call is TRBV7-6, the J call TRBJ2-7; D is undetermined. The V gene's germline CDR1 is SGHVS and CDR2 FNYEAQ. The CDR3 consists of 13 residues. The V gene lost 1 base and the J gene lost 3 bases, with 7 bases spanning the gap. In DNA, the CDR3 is TGTGCCAGCAGCTTAGACAGTTACTACGAGCAGTACTTC. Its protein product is CASSLDSYYEQYF.